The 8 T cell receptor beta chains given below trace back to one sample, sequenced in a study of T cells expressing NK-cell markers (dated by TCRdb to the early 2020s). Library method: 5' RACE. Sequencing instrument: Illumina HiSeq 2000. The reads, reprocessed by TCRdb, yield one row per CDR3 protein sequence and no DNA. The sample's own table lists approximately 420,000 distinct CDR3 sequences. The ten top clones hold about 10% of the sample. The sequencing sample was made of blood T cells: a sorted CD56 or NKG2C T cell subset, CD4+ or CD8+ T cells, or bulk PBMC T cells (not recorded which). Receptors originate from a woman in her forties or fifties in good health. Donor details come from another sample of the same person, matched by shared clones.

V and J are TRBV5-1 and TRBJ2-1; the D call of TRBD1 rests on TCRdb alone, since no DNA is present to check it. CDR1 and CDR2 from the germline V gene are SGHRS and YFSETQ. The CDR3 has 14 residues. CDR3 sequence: CASSWGGGMNEQFF.

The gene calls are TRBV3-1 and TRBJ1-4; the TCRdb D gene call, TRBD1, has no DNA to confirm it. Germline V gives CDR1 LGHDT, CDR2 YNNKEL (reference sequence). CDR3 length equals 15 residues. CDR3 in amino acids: CASSPRVIPNEKLFF. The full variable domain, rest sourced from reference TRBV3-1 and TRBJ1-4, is DTAVSQTPKYLVTQMGNDKSIKCEQNLGHDTMYWYKQDSKKFLKIMFSYNNKELIINETVPNRFSPKSPDKAHLNLHINSLELGDSAVYFCASSPRVIPNEKLFFGSGTQLSVL.

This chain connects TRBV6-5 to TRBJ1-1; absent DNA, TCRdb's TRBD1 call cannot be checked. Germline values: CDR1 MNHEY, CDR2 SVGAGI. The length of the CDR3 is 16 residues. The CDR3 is CASSLTWTGGNTEAFF.

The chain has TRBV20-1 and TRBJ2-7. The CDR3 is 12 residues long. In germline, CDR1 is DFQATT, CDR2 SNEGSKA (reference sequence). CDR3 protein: CSAEKGPYEQYF.

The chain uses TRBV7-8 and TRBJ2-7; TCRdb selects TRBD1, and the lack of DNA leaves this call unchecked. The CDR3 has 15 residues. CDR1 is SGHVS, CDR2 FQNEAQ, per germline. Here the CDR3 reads CASSLVTSFGAEQYF.

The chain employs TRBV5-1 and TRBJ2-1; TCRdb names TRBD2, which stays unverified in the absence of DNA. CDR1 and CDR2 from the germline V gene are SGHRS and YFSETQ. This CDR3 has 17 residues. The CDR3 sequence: CASSLGVRSGSGNEQFF.

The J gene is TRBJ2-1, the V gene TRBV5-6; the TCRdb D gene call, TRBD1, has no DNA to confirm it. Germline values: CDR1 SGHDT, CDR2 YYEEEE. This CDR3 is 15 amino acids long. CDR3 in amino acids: CASSYRELSYNEQFF.

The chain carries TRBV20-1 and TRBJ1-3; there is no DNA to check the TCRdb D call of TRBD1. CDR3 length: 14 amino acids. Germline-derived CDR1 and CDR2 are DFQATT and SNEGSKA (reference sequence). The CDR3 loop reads CSAREQGWGNTIYF.